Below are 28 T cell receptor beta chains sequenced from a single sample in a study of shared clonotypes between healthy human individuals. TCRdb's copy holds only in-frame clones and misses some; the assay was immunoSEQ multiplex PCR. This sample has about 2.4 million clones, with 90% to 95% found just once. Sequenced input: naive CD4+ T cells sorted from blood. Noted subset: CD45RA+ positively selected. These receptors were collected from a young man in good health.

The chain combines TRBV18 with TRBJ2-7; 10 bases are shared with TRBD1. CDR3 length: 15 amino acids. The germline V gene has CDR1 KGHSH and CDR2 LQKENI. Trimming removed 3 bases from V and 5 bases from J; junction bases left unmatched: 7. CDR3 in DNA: TGTGCCAGCTCACCCCGGGACAGGGGTTTGAACGAGCAGTACTTC. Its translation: CASSPRDRGLNEQYF. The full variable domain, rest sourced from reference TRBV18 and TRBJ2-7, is NAGVMQNPRHLVRRRGQEARLRCSPMKGHSHVYWYRQLPEEGLKFMVYLQKENIIDESGMPKERFSAEFPKEGPSILRIQQVVRGDSAAYFCASSPRDRGLNEQYFGPGTRLTVT.

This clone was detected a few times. This CDR3 is CASTTDGLNTEAFF. CDR3 sequence (DNA): TGTGCCAGCACCACGGACGGGCTGAACACTGAAGCTTTCTTT. The gene calls are TRBV2 and TRBJ1-1; D ambiguous. This CDR3 is 14 amino acids long. Germline CDR1 and CDR2: SNHLY and FYNNEI. Trimming cost V 7 bases and J 0 bases, with 12 bases left between them.

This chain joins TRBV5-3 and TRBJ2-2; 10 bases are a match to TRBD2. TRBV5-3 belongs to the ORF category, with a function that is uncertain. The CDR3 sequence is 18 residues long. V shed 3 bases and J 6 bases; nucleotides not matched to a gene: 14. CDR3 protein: CARSCSVSGRAGPGELFF. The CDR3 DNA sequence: TGTGCCAGAAGCTGCTCTGTGAGCGGGAGGGCGGGGCCCGGGGAGCTGTTTTTT.

For the CDR3, the DNA is TGCGCCAGCAGCTCGGACCACGTCCTGACTTTC. It codes for CASSSDHVLTF. V usage is TRBV5-1 and J usage is TRBJ2-6; D is uncertain. The ends were cut back, 3 bases at V and 11 bases at J, with 6 bases in the middle. The germline V gene encodes CDR1 SGHRS and CDR2 YFSETQ. CDR3 length equals 11 residues. Together with reference TRBV5-1 and TRBJ2-6, the CDR3 gives the full variable domain: KAGVTQTPRYLIKTRGQQVTLSCSPISGHRSVSWYQQTPGQGLQFLFEYFSETQRNKGNFPGRFSGRQFSNSRSEMNVSTLELGDSALYLCASSSDHVLTFGAGSRLTVL.

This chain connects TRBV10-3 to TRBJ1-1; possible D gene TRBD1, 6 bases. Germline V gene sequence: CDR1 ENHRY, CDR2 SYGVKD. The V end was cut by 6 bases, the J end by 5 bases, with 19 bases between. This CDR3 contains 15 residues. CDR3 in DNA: TGTGCCATCAGAGTGGGGGGGCCATTTTGGACTGAAGCTTTCTTT. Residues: CAIRVGGPFWTEAFF.

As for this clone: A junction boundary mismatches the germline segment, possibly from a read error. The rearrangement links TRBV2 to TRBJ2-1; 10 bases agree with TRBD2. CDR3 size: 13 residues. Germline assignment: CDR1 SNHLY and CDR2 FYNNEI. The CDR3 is CASSEEGLAHPLF. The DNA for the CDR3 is TGTGCCAGCAGTGAAGAGGGACTAGCGCACCCACTCTTC.

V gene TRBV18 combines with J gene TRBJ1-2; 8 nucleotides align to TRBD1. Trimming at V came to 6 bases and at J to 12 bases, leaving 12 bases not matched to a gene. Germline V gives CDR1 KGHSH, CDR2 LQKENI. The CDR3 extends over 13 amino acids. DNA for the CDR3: TGTGCCAGCTCTTCAGACAGGGGTAGGGCCGACACCTTC. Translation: CASSSDRGRADTF.

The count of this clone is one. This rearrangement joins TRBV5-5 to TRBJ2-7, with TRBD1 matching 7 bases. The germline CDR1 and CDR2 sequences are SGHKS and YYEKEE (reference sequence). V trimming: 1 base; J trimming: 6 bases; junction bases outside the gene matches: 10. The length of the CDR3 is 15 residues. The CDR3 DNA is TGTGCCAGCAGCTTGATGGCAGGGGGTTTGGGCGAGCAGTACTTC. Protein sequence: CASSLMAGGLGEQYF. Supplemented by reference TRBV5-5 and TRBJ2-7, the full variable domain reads DAGVTQSPTHLIKTRGQQVTLRCSPISGHKSVSWYQQVLGQGPQFIFQYYEKEERGRGNFPDRFSARQFPNYSSELNVNALLLGDSALYLCASSLMAGGLGEQYFGPGTRLTVT.

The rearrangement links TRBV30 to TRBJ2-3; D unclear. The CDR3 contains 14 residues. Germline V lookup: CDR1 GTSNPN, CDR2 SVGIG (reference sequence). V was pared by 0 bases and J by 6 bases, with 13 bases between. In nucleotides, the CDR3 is TGTGCCTGGAGTGTACAAGGGAAAGGGGATACGCAGTATTTT. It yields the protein CAWSVQGKGDTQYF.

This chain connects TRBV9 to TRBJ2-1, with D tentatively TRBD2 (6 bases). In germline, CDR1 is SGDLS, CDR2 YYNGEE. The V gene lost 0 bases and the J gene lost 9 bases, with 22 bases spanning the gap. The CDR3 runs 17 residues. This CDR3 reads CASSVAGSGLARGEQFF. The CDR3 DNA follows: TGTGCCAGCAGCGTAGCGGGCAGCGGGTTGGCTAGAGGTGAGCAGTTCTTC. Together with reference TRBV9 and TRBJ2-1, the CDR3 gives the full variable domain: DSGVTQTPKHLITATGQRVTLRCSPRSGDLSVYWYQQSLDQGLQFLIQYYNGEERAKGNILERFSAQQFPDLHSELNLSSLELGDSALYFCASSVAGSGLARGEQFFGPGTRLTVL.

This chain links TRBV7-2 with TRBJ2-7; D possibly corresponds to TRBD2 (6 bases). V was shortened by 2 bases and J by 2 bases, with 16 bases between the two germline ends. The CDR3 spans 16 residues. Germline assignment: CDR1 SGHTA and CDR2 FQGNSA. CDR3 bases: TGTGCCAGCAGCTTACTCCAGGGCGGGAATACCTACGAGCAGTACTTC. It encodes CASSLLQGGNTYEQYF.

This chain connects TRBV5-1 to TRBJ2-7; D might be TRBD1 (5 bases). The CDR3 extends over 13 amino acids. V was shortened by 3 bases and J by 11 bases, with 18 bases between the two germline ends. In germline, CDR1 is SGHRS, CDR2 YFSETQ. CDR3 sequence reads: CASSSALQQGKYF. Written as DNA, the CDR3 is TGCGCCAGCAGCTCCGCCCTTCAGCAGGGCAAGTACTTC.

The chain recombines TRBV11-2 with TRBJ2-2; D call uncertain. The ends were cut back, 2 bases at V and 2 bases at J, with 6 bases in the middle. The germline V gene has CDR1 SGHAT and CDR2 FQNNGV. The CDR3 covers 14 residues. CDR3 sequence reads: CASSLHSNTGELFF. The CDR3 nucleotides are TGTGCCAGCAGCTTACACTCTAACACCGGGGAGCTGTTTTTT.

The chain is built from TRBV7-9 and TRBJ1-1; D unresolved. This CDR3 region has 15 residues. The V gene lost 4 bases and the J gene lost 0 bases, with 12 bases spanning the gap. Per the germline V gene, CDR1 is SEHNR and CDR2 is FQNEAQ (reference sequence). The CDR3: CASSSLGRMNTEAFF. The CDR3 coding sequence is TGTGCCAGCAGCTCTTTGGGCAGGATGAACACTGAAGCTTTCTTT.

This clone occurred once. CDR3 amino acids: CASSEAQFLSGNTIYF. The CDR3 DNA follows: TGTGCCAGCAGTGAAGCACAGTTTCTCTCTGGAAACACCATATATTTT. This chain connects TRBV2 to TRBJ1-3; D gene unclear. CDR1 is SNHLY and CDR2 is FYNNEI in the germline V gene. Trimming shortened V by 0 bases and J by 0 bases, and 9 bases separated the two germline ends. The CDR3 totals 16 residues.

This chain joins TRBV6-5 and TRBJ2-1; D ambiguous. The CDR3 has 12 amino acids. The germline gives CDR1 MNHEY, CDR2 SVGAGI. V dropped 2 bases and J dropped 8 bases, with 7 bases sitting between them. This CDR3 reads CASSYRGDEQFF. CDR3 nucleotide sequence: TGTGCCAGCAGTTACAGAGGCGATGAGCAGTTCTTC.

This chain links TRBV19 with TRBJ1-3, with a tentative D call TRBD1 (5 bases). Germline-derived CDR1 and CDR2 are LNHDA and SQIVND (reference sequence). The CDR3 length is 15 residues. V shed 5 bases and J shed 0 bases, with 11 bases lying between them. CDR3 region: CASSVTGVSGNTIYF. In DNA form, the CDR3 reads TGTGCCAGTAGTGTAACAGGAGTCTCTGGAAACACCATATATTTT.

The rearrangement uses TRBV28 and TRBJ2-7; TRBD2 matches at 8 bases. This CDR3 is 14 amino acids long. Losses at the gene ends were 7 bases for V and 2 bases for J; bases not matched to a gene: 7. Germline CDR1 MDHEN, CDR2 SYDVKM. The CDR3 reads CASTFRGGTYEQYF. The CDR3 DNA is TGTGCCAGCACTTTTCGGGGGGGGACCTACGAGCAGTACTTC.

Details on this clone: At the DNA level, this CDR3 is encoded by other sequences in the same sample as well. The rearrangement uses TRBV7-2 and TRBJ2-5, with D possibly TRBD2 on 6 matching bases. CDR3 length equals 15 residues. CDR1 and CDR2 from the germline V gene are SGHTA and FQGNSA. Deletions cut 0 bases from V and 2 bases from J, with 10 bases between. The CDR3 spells CASSLASGLQETQYF. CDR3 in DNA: TGTGCCAGCAGCTTAGCCAGCGGGCTTCAAGAGACCCAGTACTTC.

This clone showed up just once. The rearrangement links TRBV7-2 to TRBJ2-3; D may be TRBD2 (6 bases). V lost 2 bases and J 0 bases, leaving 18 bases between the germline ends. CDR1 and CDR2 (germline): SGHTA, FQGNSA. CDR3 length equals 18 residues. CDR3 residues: CASSLSQSGLRSTDTQYF. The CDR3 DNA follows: TGTGCCAGCAGCTTATCCCAAAGCGGGCTCCGTAGCACAGATACGCAGTATTTT.

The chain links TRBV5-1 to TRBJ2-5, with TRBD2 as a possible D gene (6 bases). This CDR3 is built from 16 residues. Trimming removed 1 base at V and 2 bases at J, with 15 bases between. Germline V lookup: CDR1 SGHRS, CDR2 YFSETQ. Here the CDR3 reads CASSLWAGTGQETQYF. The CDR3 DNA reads TGCGCCAGCAGCTTGTGGGCGGGGACGGGGCAAGAGACCCAGTACTTC.

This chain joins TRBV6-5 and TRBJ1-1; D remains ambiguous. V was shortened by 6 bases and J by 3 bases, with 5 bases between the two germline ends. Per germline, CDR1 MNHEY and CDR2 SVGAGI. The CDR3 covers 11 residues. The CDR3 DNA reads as TGTGCCAGCAGGACGCACACTGAAGCTTTCTTT. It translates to CASRTHTEAFF.

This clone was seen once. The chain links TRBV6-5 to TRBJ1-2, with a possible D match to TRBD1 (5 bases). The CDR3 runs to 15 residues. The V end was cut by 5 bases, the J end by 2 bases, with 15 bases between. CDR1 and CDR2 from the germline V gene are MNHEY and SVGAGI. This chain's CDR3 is CASSNTGTANYGYTF. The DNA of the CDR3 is TGTGCCAGCAGTAACACCGGGACCGCAAACTATGGCTACACCTTC.

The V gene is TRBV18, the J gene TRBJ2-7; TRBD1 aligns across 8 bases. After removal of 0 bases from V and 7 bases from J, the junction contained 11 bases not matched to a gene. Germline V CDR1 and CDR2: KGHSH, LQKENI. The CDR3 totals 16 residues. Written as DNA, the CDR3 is TGTGCCAGCTCACCACCTTCCCGACAGGGGATAGGAGAGCAGTACTTC. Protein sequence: CASSPPSRQGIGEQYF.

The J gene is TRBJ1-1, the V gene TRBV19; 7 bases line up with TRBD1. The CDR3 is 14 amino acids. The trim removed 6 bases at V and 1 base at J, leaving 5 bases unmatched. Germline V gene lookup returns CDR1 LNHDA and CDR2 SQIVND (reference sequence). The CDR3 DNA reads TGTGCCAGTAGGGCTCAGGGGGGGAACACTGAAGCTTTCTTT. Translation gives CASRAQGGNTEAFF.

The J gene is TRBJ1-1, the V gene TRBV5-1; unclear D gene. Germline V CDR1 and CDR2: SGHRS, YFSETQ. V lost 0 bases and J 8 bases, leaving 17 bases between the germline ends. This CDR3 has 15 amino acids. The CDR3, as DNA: TGCGCCAGCAGCTTGGGGCCGGAGCCCAGCCTGGAAGCTTTCTTT. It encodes CASSLGPEPSLEAFF.

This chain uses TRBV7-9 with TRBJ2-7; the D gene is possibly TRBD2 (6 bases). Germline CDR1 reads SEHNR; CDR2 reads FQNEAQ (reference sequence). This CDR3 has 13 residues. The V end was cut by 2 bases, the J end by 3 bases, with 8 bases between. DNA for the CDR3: TGTGCCAGCAGCTTACCAGCGGGCTACGAGCAGTACTTC. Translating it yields CASSLPAGYEQYF.

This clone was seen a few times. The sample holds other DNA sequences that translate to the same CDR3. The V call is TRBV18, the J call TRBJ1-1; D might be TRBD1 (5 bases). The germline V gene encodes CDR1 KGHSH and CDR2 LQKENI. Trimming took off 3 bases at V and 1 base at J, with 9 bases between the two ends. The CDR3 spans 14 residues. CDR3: CASSPSTANTEAFF. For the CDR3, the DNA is TGTGCCAGCTCACCCTCGACAGCGAACACTGAAGCTTTCTTT.